Detailed here is one T cell receptor beta chain. The source of the sample is a study of blood T cell repertoires in COVID-19. Background on the study: Samples came from the United States, Italy and Spain, spanning acute and convalescent COVID-19.

Two consecutive negative NP/OP PCR tests, clearance, or resolved symptoms defined Cohort 3 recovery. Using immunoSEQ multiplex PCR, the repertoire was profiled, and TCRdb retains in-frame clones only, with some absent. This table holds a few hundred thousand clones, roughly 90% found once. The sequence derives from a woman aged 30 to 39 who had recovered from COVID-19. The source material was PBMCs or T cells enriched from blood (not recorded which).

CDR3 nucleotides: TGTGCCTGGAGGGTACAGGGGGCTTCCTACGAGCAGTACTTC. Its translation: CAWRVQGASYEQYF. The V and J genes are TRBV30 and TRBJ2-7, with 9 positions matching TRBD1. Trimming cost V 3 bases and J 1 base; bases outside gene matches: 4. This CDR3 contains 14 residues. Germline V lookup: CDR1 GTSNPN, CDR2 SVGIG (reference sequence).